This entry describes one T cell receptor beta chain. Original processing methods: Cell counts per sample came from amplifying reference gene primers. Using immunoSEQ multiplex PCR, the repertoire was profiled, and TCRdb retains in-frame clones only, with some absent. V, J and clone size reflect that table, while D and trimming were determined from the DNA. Counted here are about 280,000 clones, around 83% occurring once; the ten biggest clones make up about 5%. The data derive from a study of blood T cell repertoires in COVID-19. Looking at the study overall: Collection of acute and convalescent COVID-19 samples took place in the United States, Italy and Spain. From T cells, B-cell-depleted T cells, or PBMCs came the material, which was cDNA or gDNA.

CDR3 length equals 13 residues. The clonotype was recovered from a man between 35 and 55 years old who had been exposed to COVID-19. The sequenced sample was PBMCs or T cells enriched from blood (not recorded which). This sequence joins TRBV21-1 and TRBJ2-7; the table assigns TRBD1, which was not confirmed against the DNA. TRBV21-1 is assigned pseudogene status. CDR3 sequence: CASSKDRNYEQYF. CDR3 bases: TGTGCCAGCAGCAAAGACAGGAACTACGAGCAGTACTTC.